A single T cell receptor (beta chain) is shown here with its context. This clone was counted a few times. Its specific antigen is unknown. Base qualities are missing; no much larger clone stands one base away. The library relied on the immunoSEQ multiplex PCR assay. For the multiplex PCR, a mixture combining 60 forward primers for TCR Vbeta segments and 13 reverse primers for TCR Jbeta segments was used. The CDR3 region of rearranged TCR beta genes was amplified from genomic DNA by a multiplex PCR assay. The Illumina HiSeq System was used to sequence the amplified TCR beta libraries as 87-base-pair reads. The original methods were these. Across the 666 repertoires, a later analysis counted 80 million or so unique TCR beta chains, about 10 million of which were shared by at least two donors. A nearest-neighbor algorithm error-corrected the raw reads and collapsed the reads into unique sequences, merging closely related sequences to remove PCR and sequencing errors. To assign V, D and J gene segments, CDR3 sequences were aligned to IMGT reference sequences. For a sequence to be retained, a match of at least six nucleotides to both a V gene segment and a J gene segment was required. A rearrangement was called productive if the CDR3 had no stop codons and remained in frame with V and J, and every other rearrangement was called non-productive. CDR3 was defined by IMGT convention, running from the second conserved V-encoded cysteine to the conserved J-encoded phenylalanine. Sequences without an unambiguous match to a single V gene segment were excluded from the earlier analysis of several hundred of the donors. In an earlier analysis of 450 to 750 of the donors, a V segment was called functional when productive rearrangements were above 56.7%, and segregating when the standard deviation between donors exceeded 5%. To diagnose cytomegalovirus status from the catalog of TCR beta chain sequences, a statistical classification framework was built. A later analysis assigned V and J genes by comparing TCR nucleotide sequences with IMGT/GENE-DB human TR gene sequences. The TCRdist pipeline was used in a later analysis to assign CDR3 sequences and most-parsimonious VDJ recombination scenarios. In a later analysis, every TCR beta chain was defined by the combination of its CDR3 amino acid sequence and its V-gene family, and reads without a unique V-gene family were dropped. In a later analysis, around 600 highly shared, low-generation-probability nucleotide sequences were removed to address suspected cross-contamination and a sequencing artifact. A later analysis calculated a clonal expansion index for each public chain from normalized within-repertoire ranks of inferred template counts. Generation probabilities in a later analysis came from a VDJ recombination model fitted to out-of-frame rearrangements, and those results were checked against IGoR. Hypergeometric tests were used in a later analysis to score TCR-TCR, TCR-HLA and TCR-CMV co-occurrence, with a repertoire-size bias correction applied to the TCR pairs. False discovery rates were estimated in a later analysis by permuting HLA or CMV assignments 20 times. In a later analysis, co-occurring TCRs were grouped with DBSCAN, and TCRdist sequence similarity was added when clustering was performed within HLA-allele-positive subsets. Repertoires with fewer than 30,000 or more than 120,000 public chains were left out of co-occurrence clustering, as were about 5 repertoires with anomalous nucleotide sharing. The table was pulled from immuneACCESS by TCRdb, which kept in-frame rearrangements only. Such tables lose some clones; where checked, under half of the loss comes from unresolved V genes, and the rest has no known cause. V, J and clone size were drawn from that table, and D and trimming were deduced from the DNA. The sample table records under 250,000 clones; more than 75% of these occur just once. Of the sample, roughly 5.5% is held by the ten largest clones.

In total, roughly 670 healthy bone marrow donors made up the cohort. At the time of sampling, every cohort member was nominally healthy, though immune exposures that went unrecorded were likely present. The donor was CMV seropositive and was included in the group of 250 to 300 seropositive cohort members. A peripheral blood sample was collected from each donor, and TCR beta sequencing was performed on peripheral blood mononuclear cells. Genomic DNA extraction from the blood cell samples was performed with the Qiagen DNeasy Blood Extraction Kit. The data derive from a study of cytomegalovirus exposure and HLA in healthy donors (dated by TCRdb to the late 2010s). Regarding the study in general: In an earlier analysis of roughly 590 of the donors, 276 Gb of sequence data and 117 million unique TCR beta sequences from about 190 million T cells were reported. Around 320 gigabases of sequencing data and around 87 million unique TCR sequences were included in an early release covering 550 to 650 HLA-typed donors. The number of typed donors differed by locus: about 620-630 for A, B, C, DRB1 and DQB1; 522 for DQA1; around 580 for DPA1; and around 470 for DPB1. HLA typing included class I and class II loci at four-digit resolution. To study patterns of TCR occurrence, a later analysis re-analyzed previously published TCR beta repertoires from under 750 donors and added high-resolution HLA genotyping. Of the roughly 400 genotyped donors, approximately 83% fell in the genetic ancestry cluster associated with self-reported Caucasian donors. Every repertoire in the discovery cohort had been generated on one and the same sequencing platform. Among over 350 genotyped donors of the cohort, an average of 235,054 unique TCR beta nucleotide sequences were sequenced per donor, around 20% of them non-productive. In addition to the first cohort of 650 to 800 subjects, a separate validation cohort of 120 different subjects was used. The study was designed to test whether signatures of past pathogen exposure could be identified by cataloging public T cell receptors. Genome-wide SNP genotypes for about 65% of the roughly 670 donors were used in a later genetic analysis, which treated that subset as a discovery cohort. Roughly five DR-DQ haplotypes were handled as single units for association and clustering because linkage in the cohort was strong. In the later analysis, no new phenotypic data were used to find candidate immune exposures; instead, reliance was placed on TCR beta sequences and their occurrence across donors. High-throughput TCR immunosequencing, statistical association of individual TCRs with disease status, and machine learning were combined to predict cytomegalovirus infection status. Alongside the repertoire data, information on donor age, sex, ethnicity and CMV serostatus was compiled. In an earlier analysis of several hundred of the donors, high-throughput TCR beta sequencing was used to judge whether each TCR beta V gene segment behaved as functional or pseudogenic. Using immunosequencing, the study profiled T cell repertoires from fewer than 700 subjects and related those repertoires to cytomegalovirus serostatus. What the authors observed across the whole study: Most TCR sequences were seen in very few donors, while some public TCRs were found in many individuals. The authors suggested that the approach could potentially be generalized to other disease states and immunological phenotypes. In a later analysis, TCR association rates were found to vary across HLA loci, with the most associated TCRs seen for DRB1 alleles and the fewest for HLA-C alleles. In this cohort, only TCR beta chains were sequenced, and detectable features were limited by the absence of alpha or paired-chain data. In a later analysis, most CMV-associated TCR beta chains were found to appear HLA-restricted, with HLA associations seemingly driven largely by CMV exposure. Assigning TCR associations to individual alleles was difficult when HLA alleles, especially DR and DQ, strongly co-occurred. About 17 rarely observed V segments, including chromosome 9 orphons, were excluded from the earlier analysis of a few hundred of the donors because counts were too low. A later analysis reported that several top co-occurrence clusters appeared linked to parvovirus B19, influenza, CMV and Epstein-Barr virus. Specific HLA alleles were associated with about 17,000 TCR beta sequences at a false discovery rate of 0.05 in a later analysis. In a later genetic analysis, a missense DCLRE1C variant was associated with V-gene and J-gene trimming of TCR beta chains, and the association was replicated in an independent cohort. The classifier was reported to diagnose cytomegalovirus status with high specificity and sensitivity in both the original and validation cohorts. A group of highly shared sequence variants was considered likely to be a technical artifact of the sequencing pipeline. The only immune exposure information available for the cohort was CMV serostatus. The presence/absence analyses assumed that sequencing depth was roughly uniform across donors, and that assumption may not be true. Three of the identified cytomegalovirus-associated TCR beta chains were confirmed in vitro to be specific for cytomegalovirus antigens. The study gave a list of some 150 TCR beta chains associated with cytomegalovirus. In a later analysis, HLA-associated TCR beta chains were found to be more clonally expanded and to have lower generation probabilities than equally common non-associated chains. A further reported finding was that TCR beta sequences accurately predicted the HLA-A and HLA-B alleles for most subjects in the first cohort. Because the 87-base-pair reads could not distinguish some IMGT-functional V segments, including TRBV6-2 and TRBV6-3, those segments were excluded. Because HLA typing was unavailable for some donors at each locus, only the typed subset was used in association tests. In an earlier analysis of about 600 of the donors, most TCR beta V segments appeared in productive rearrangements about 87% or about 30% of the time, broadly matching IMGT annotations. According to a later genetic analysis, donors in an Asian-associated ancestry cluster had fewer N-insertions in productive TCRs than the approximately 670-donor mean. Correlated functional status among segregating V segments might be attributable to linkage disequilibrium, but an unknown experimental factor could not be ruled out.

Measured from the cysteine to the phenylalanine, the CDR3 is 13 residues long. Just the 39-base CDR3 DNA is kept, in frame starting at base 1. V is shortened by 5 bases, J by 1 base, and the region joining them spans 8 bases. In the germline V gene (reference sequence), CDR1 corresponds to PRHDT and CDR2 to FYEKMQ. Sequencing was carried out using PBMCs. The receptor chain draws on TRBV13 and TRBJ1-1; the D gene identity is not certain. The receptor was derived from a man aged 35 to 55 in good health and CMV-seropositive. The base sequence is TGTGCCAGCAGCACTATCAGGAACACTGAAGCTTTCTTT. Its product reads: CASSTIRNTEAFF. Reference TRBV13 and TRBJ1-1 proteins supply the regions before and after the CDR3; the full variable domain is: AAGVIQSPRHLIKEKRETATLKCYPIPRHDTVYWYQQGPGQDPQFLISFYEKMQSDKGSIPDRFSAQQFSDYHSELNMSSLELGDSALYFCASSTIRNTEAFFGQGTRLTVV.